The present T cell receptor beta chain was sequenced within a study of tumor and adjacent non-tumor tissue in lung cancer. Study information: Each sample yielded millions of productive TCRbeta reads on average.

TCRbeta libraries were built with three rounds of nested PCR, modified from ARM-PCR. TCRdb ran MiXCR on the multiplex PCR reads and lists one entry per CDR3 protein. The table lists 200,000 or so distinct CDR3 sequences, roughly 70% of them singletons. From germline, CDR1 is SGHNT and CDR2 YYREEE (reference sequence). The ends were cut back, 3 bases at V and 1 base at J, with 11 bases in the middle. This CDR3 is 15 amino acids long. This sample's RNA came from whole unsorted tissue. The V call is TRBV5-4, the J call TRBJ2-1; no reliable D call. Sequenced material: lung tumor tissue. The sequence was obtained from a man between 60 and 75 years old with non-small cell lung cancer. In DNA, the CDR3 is TGTGCCAGCAGCTGTAGCTGGGCGTCCTACAATGAGCAGTTCTTC. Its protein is CASSCSWASYNEQFF.